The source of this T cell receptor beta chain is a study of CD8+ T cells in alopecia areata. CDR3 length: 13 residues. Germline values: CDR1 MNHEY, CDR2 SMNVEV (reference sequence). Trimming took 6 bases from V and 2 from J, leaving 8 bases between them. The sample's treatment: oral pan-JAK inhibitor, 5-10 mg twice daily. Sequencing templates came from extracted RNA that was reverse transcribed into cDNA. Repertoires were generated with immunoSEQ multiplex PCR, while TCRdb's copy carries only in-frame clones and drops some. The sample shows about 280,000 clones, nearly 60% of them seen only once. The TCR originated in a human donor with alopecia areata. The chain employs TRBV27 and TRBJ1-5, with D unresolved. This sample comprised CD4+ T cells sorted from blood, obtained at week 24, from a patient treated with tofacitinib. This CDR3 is CASRGIGNQPQHF. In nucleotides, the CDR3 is TGTGCCAGCAGGGGAATCGGCAATCAGCCCCAGCATTTT.